The present entry profiles one T cell receptor beta chain with its context. In the authors' methods: Reference gene primers were amplified, and this amplification served to estimate nucleated cell counts. Data came from immunoSEQ multiplex PCR; TCRdb stores just in-frame clones and leaves some out. V and J calls plus clone size are reproduced from that table; the DNA served to infer D and trimming. The table shows roughly 200,000 clones, with approximately 90% occurring only once. Cohort placement rested on clinical history that participants reported themselves. The CDR3 has 13 residues. CDR1 is MNHEY and CDR2 is SVGAGI in the germline V gene. V dropped 8 bases and J dropped 1 base, with 11 bases sitting between them. The sample originates from a study of blood T cell repertoires in COVID-19. Study-level information: The analysed material was cDNA or gDNA that came from T cells, B-cell-depleted T cells, or PBMCs.

The chain employs TRBV6-5 and TRBJ1-1; D unclear. Sequencing was carried out using PBMCs or T cells enriched from blood (not recorded which). This clonotype was obtained from a woman aged 40 to 55 with acute COVID-19. CDR3: CASSAGENTEAFF. Written as DNA, the CDR3 is TGTGCCAGCTCCGCAGGTGAGAACACTGAAGCTTTCTTT.